These 29 T cell receptor beta chains originate from one sample sequenced in a study of blood T cells in healthy people across ages. A second about 6 to 12 cycle PCR used barcoded and J-beta primers. TCRdb reanalysed the 5' RACE reads using MiXCR and keeps one entry per CDR3 protein. Of around 1,900,000 distinct CDR3 sequences in the sample, about two fifths were seen once. Sequenced input: blood. The source of these receptors is a human donor in good health.

This clonotype was counted between two and nine times. The rearrangement joins TRBV12-3 or TRBV12-4 to TRBJ2-5; either TRBD1 or TRBD2 may supply D (5 bases each). The CDR3 runs to 14 residues. V lost 1 base to trimming and J lost 5 bases, with 11 bases between them. The DNA of the CDR3 is TGTGCCAGCAGTTTAGGGTCCTGGGGGGAGACCCAGTACTTC. It yields the protein CASSLGSWGETQYF.

The genes are TRBV3-1 and TRBJ2-4; a weak D match, TRBD2 (6 bases). The J call is doubtful: the DNA matches TRBJ2-7 better. CDR1 is LGHDT, CDR2 YNNKEL, per germline (reference sequence). This CDR3 comprises 15 residues. In DNA form, the CDR3 reads TGTGCCAGCAGCCAGTGGAGGGAGGCTTTCTACGAGCAGTACTTC. Its protein product is CASSQWREAFYEQYF.

This clonotype was picked up a small number of times. The chain joins TRBV15 to TRBJ1-5, with unresolved D. This CDR3 is 16 amino acids long. Trimming pared 0 bases from V and 7 bases from J, leaving 16 bases between. The germline CDR1 and CDR2 sequences are LNHNV and YYDKDF (reference sequence). CDR3 coding DNA: TGTGCCACCAGCAGAGATCTTTTTGACCTAGGACAGCCCCAGCATTTT. Its translation is CATSRDLFDLGQPQHF.

This clonotype was recorded a few times. The chain couples TRBV6-5 to TRBJ1-2, with TRBD1 identical over 8 bases. The CDR3 length is 14 residues. The ends lost 5 bases at V and 3 bases at J; junction bases unmatched: 5. Germline assignment: CDR1 MNHEY and CDR2 SVGAGI. CDR3: CASSTDRVDYGYTF. The CDR3 DNA sequence: TGTGCCAGCAGTACGGACAGGGTGGACTATGGCTACACCTTC.

This chain connects TRBV11-2 to TRBJ2-7; no reliable D call. V was cut by 0 bases and J by 3 bases, with 6 bases left in between. This CDR3 has 13 amino acids. Looked up from germline, CDR1 is SGHAT and CDR2 is FQNNGV. The CDR3, as DNA: TGTGCCAGCAGCTTAGATTGGGACTACGAGCAGTACTTC. Amino acids: CASSLDWDYEQYF.

This clonotype came up a few times. J is TRBJ2-1 and V is TRBV6-1; the D is unclear. This CDR3 spans 15 amino acids. V was shortened by 3 bases and J by 2 bases, with 11 bases between the two germline ends. Germline loops: CDR1 MNHNS, CDR2 SASEGT. The CDR3 is CASSDRTNPYNEQFF. CDR3 in DNA: TGTGCCAGCAGTGACAGGACGAATCCCTACAATGAGCAGTTCTTC.

The rearrangement joins TRBV25-1 to TRBJ1-5, with 7 bases matching TRBD1. V lost 4 bases, J lost 1 base, and 7 bases stayed unmatched. This CDR3 contains 16 residues. Germline lookup yields CDR1 MGHDK and CDR2 SYGVNS. CDR3: CASSAAGGTSNQPQHF. The CDR3 nucleotides are TGTGCCAGCAGTGCGGCAGGGGGTACGAGCAATCAGCCCCAGCATTTT. Together with reference TRBV25-1 and TRBJ1-5, the CDR3 gives the full variable domain: EADIYQTPRYLVIGTGKKITLECSQTMGHDKMYWYQQDPGMELHLIHYSYGVNSTEKGDLSSESTVSRIRTEHFPLTLESARPSHTSQYLCASSAAGGTSNQPQHFGDGTRLSIL.

The chain is built from TRBV6-1 and TRBJ1-5, with TRBD1 identical over 9 bases. The CDR3 extends over 18 amino acids. Losses at the gene ends were 3 bases for V and 4 bases for J; bases not matched to a gene: 13. Germline V CDR1 and CDR2: MNHNS, SASEGT. The CDR3 is CASSDVGQGSRRNQPQHF. In DNA, the CDR3 is TGTGCCAGCAGTGATGTTGGACAGGGGAGTAGAAGGAATCAGCCCCAGCATTTT.

The rearrangement links TRBV5-5 to TRBJ2-1; TRBD2 aligns across 9 bases. The V and J ends lost 0 bases and 0 bases, in that order; junction bases with no gene match: 10. CDR3 length: 19 amino acids. Germline V gives CDR1 SGHKS, CDR2 YYEKEE (reference sequence). CDR3: CASSLALSGGFSSYNEQFF. The CDR3 nucleotides read TGTGCCAGCAGCTTGGCCCTTAGCGGGGGTTTCTCCTCCTACAATGAGCAGTTCTTC.

This clonotype came up a few times. J is TRBJ1-5 and V is TRBV7-2; D is uncertain. The CDR3 consists of 14 residues. The germline V gene has CDR1 SGHTA and CDR2 FQGNSA. The V and J ends lost 2 bases and 5 bases respectively, with 10 bases between them. CDR3 nucleotide sequence: TGTGCCAGCAGCTTATTGGGTTCGTATCAGCCCCAGCATTTT. Protein product: CASSLLGSYQPQHF.

V gene TRBV12-3 or TRBV12-4 combines with J gene TRBJ1-6; D is perhaps TRBD1 (6 bases). The CDR3 runs to 14 residues. Trimming removed 2 bases from V and 7 bases from J, with 9 bases in between. The CDR3 loop is CASSLRGGNSPLHF. CDR3 DNA: TGTGCCAGCAGTTTAAGAGGGGGGAATTCACCCCTCCACTTT.

This clonotype was observed a few times. The V gene is TRBV7-9, the J gene TRBJ1-1; 8 nucleotides agree with TRBD1. The CDR3 is 14 residues long. CDR1 is SEHNR, CDR2 FQNEAQ, per germline (reference sequence). J lost 1 base, V lost 6 bases, and 4 bases had no gene match. In nucleotides, the CDR3 is TGTGCCAGCAGTGCAGGGGGCCCGAACACTGAAGCTTTCTTT. Residues: CASSAGGPNTEAFF.

This clonotype showed up just a few times. This chain uses TRBV6-2 or TRBV6-3 with TRBJ1-4, with a weak D call TRBD1 (6 bases). The CDR3 has 14 amino acids. Trimming stripped 5 bases from V and 7 bases from J, with 14 bases between. CDR1 is MNHEY, CDR2 SVGEGT, per germline. CDR3 nucleotide sequence: TGTGCCAGCAGTGGACAGCCTGGTGGTGAAAAACTGTTTTTT. This gives the protein CASSGQPGGEKLFF.

The chain couples TRBV7-9 to TRBJ2-5; D is perhaps TRBD2 (7 bases). The CDR3 length is 14 residues. V was cut by 4 bases and J by 4 bases, with 13 bases left in between. The germline V gene has CDR1 SEHNR and CDR2 FQNEAQ (reference sequence). CDR3 nucleotide sequence: TGTGCCAGCAGCTCGGGGGGCAGGGCAGAGACCCAGTACTTC. Translation: CASSSGGRAETQYF.

This clonotype appeared many times. This chain connects TRBV7-2 to TRBJ2-5; a possible D gene is TRBD2 (5 bases). V gave up 2 bases and J gave up 5 bases, with 24 bases separating them. This CDR3 is 18 amino acids long. Per germline, CDR1 SGHTA and CDR2 FQGNSA. This chain's CDR3 is CASSLLGSASSLGETQYF. CDR3 in DNA: TGTGCCAGCAGCTTATTGGGTAGCGCTAGTTCCCTAGGGGAGACCCAGTACTTC.

The chain couples TRBV12-3 or TRBV12-4 to TRBJ2-1; weak D call: TRBD2 (7 bases). The CDR3 spans 14 residues. Trimming pared 7 bases from V and 4 bases from J, leaving 14 bases between. This CDR3 is CASTGGLGYNEQFF. CDR3 coding DNA: TGTGCCAGCACCGGGGGGCTCGGGTACAATGAGCAGTTCTTC.

This clonotype was observed a few times. The chain links TRBV27 to TRBJ2-4; the D gene is possibly TRBD2 (5 bases). The V end lost 6 bases, the J end lost 13 bases, and 19 bases lay between the germline ends. This CDR3 spans 13 amino acids. Germline loops: CDR1 MNHEY, CDR2 SMNVEV (reference sequence). The CDR3: CASRHPGKKTQYF. The CDR3 coding sequence is TGTGCCAGCAGACACCCGGGGAAAAAGACGCAGTACTTC.

This clonotype was recorded once. The chain couples TRBV5-1 to TRBJ2-7; 7 bases agree with TRBD2. The end of the DNA fits TRBJ2-5 better, so the J call may be wrong. Germline CDR1 SGHRS, CDR2 YFSETQ. CDR3 size: 15 residues. The CDR3 region is CASSLFPGRGETQYF. CDR3 sequence (DNA): TGCGCCAGCAGCTTGTTTCCGGGGAGGGGAGAGACCCAGTACTTC.

This chain's CDR3 is CASRQSAGELFF. CDR3 coding DNA: TGTGCCAGCAGACAGTCCGCCGGGGAGCTGTTTTTT. This chain uses TRBV7-2 with TRBJ2-2; no firm D call. The CDR3 has 12 amino acids. Germline-derived CDR1 and CDR2 are SGHTA and FQGNSA. V shed 6 bases and J shed 6 bases, with 8 bases lying between them.

The chain links TRBV6-1 to TRBJ2-1; D gene ambiguous. Deletions cut 7 bases from V and 8 bases from J, with 12 bases between. From germline, CDR1 is MNHNS and CDR2 SASEGT. The CDR3 totals 12 residues. The CDR3 is CASIGPLHEQFF. CDR3 nucleotides: TGTGCCAGCATAGGGCCACTCCATGAGCAGTTCTTC.

V gene TRBV5-1 combines with J gene TRBJ1-2, with D possibly TRBD1 on 5 matching bases. Germline V gene sequence: CDR1 SGHRS, CDR2 YFSETQ. The CDR3 contains 15 residues. V lost 2 bases to trimming and J lost 3 bases, with 14 bases between them. CDR3 bases: TGCGCCAGCAGCTTTCCGCAGGGATTTGACTATGGCTACACCTTC. It yields the protein CASSFPQGFDYGYTF.

V gene TRBV12-3 or TRBV12-4 combines with J gene TRBJ1-2, with D possibly TRBD1 on 6 matching bases. The CDR3 is 15 amino acids. V was clipped by 1 base and J by 6 bases, with 15 bases between them. CDR3: CASSLGQASFHGYTF. The CDR3 nucleotides are TGTGCCAGCAGTTTAGGACAGGCGTCGTTCCATGGCTACACCTTC.

The chain combines TRBV11-3 with TRBJ1-2; D is ambiguous. Germline V gene lookup returns CDR1 SGHNT and CDR2 YENEEA. V dropped 5 bases and J dropped 4 bases, with 11 bases sitting between them. There are 13 residues in the CDR3. The CDR3 sequence is CASSDGPPYGYTF. In nucleotides, the CDR3 is TGTGCCAGCAGCGACGGACCCCCCTATGGCTACACCTTC.

The gene calls are TRBV7-2 and TRBJ1-5, with D unresolved. CDR3 length: 13 amino acids. V lost 7 bases to trimming and J lost 4 bases, with 11 bases between them. CDR1 and CDR2 (germline): SGHTA, FQGNSA. For the CDR3, the DNA is TGTGCCAGCAATACAGCGACGAATCAGCCCCAGCATTTT. Protein: CASNTATNQPQHF.

This clonotype was seen a handful of times. The rearrangement uses TRBV6-2 or TRBV6-3 and TRBJ2-1, with D perhaps given as TRBD1 or TRBD2 (6 bases each). This CDR3 is built from 15 residues. Per germline, CDR1 MNHEY and CDR2 SVGEGT. V dropped 4 bases and J dropped 5 bases, with 15 bases sitting between them. CDR3 in amino acids: CASSSRVEGDNEQFF. In nucleotides, the CDR3 is TGTGCCAGCAGTTCCCGGGTGGAGGGGGACAATGAGCAGTTCTTC.

The V call is TRBV12-3 or TRBV12-4, the J call TRBJ1-2; D gene uncertain. The CDR3 contains 14 residues. V shed 5 bases and J shed 4 bases, with 14 bases lying between them. The CDR3 reads CASSPTYSTYGYTF. The CDR3 DNA reads TGTGCCAGCAGTCCAACGTACAGCACCTATGGCTACACCTTC.

The genes are TRBV2 and TRBJ1-4; no reliable D call. The CDR3 length is 15 residues. V dropped 4 bases and J dropped 4 bases, with 13 bases sitting between them. Looked up from germline, CDR1 is SNHLY and CDR2 is FYNNEI. The CDR3 sequence: CASSARGSGNEKLFF. The CDR3 bases are TGTGCCAGCAGTGCTCGGGGATCGGGTAATGAAAAACTGTTTTTT.

This clonotype was seen more than once but under ten times. J is TRBJ2-3 and V is TRBV4-1; D possibly matches TRBD1 or TRBD2 (5 bases each). Trimming left V 0 bases short and J 3 bases short, with 13 bases between. The CDR3 has 16 amino acids. Germline lookup yields CDR1 MGHRA and CDR2 YSYEKL. The CDR3, as DNA: TGCGCCAGCAGCCAAGATTCAGGGCGGGCGACAGATACGCAGTATTTT. This translates into CASSQDSGRATDTQYF.

The V call is TRBV28, the J call TRBJ2-7; TRBD1 aligns across 7 bases. Germline V gene lookup returns CDR1 MDHEN and CDR2 SYDVKM. V trimming: 7 bases; J trimming: 3 bases; junction bases outside the gene matches: 15. The CDR3 consists of 16 residues. The CDR3 is CASNSRLTGRYYEQYF. The CDR3 region has the DNA TGTGCCAGCAATTCCCGACTGACAGGGAGATACTACGAGCAGTACTTC.